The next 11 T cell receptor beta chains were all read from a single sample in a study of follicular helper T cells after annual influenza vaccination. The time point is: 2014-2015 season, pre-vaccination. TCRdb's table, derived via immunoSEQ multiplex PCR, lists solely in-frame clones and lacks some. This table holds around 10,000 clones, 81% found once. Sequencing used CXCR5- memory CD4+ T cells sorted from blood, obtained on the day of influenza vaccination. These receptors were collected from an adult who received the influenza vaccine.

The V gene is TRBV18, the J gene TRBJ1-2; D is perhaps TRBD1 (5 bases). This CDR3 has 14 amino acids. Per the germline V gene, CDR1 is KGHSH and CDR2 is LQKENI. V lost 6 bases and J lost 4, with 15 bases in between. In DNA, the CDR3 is TGTGCCAGCTCGAAAACGGACACATCCTATGGCTACACCTTC. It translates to CASSKTDTSYGYTF.

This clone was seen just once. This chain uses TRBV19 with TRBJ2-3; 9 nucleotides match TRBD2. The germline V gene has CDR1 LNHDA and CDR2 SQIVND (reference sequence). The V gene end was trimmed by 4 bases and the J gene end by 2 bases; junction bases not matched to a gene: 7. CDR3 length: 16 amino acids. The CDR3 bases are TGTGCCAGTAGTACCCCCAGCGGGGGGAACACAGATACGCAGTATTTT. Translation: CASSTPSGGNTDTQYF.

The CDR3 reads CASRNRVDGANVLTF. The CDR3 coding sequence is TGCGCCAGCAGGAACAGGGTTGACGGGGCCAACGTCCTGACTTTC. The gene calls are TRBV5-1 and TRBJ2-6; TRBD1 is a possible D gene (6 bases). The CDR3 spans 15 residues. Trimming stripped 5 bases from V and 4 bases from J, with 13 bases between. CDR1 is SGHRS and CDR2 is YFSETQ in the germline V gene.

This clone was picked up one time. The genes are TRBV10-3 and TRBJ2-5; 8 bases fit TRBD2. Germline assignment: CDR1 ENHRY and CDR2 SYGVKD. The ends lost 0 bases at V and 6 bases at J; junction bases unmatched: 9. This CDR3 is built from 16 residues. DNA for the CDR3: TGTGCCATCAGTGAGTCGGGGCGGGGGGCCATGAAGACCCAGTACTTC. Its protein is CAISESGRGAMKTQYF.

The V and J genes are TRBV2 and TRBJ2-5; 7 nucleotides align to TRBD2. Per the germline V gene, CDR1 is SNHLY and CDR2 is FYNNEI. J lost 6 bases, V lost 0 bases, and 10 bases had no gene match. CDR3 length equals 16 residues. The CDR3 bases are TGTGCCAGCAGTGAAGCTGTTAGGGGCGGGGGAAAGACCCAGTACTTC. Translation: CASSEAVRGGGKTQYF.

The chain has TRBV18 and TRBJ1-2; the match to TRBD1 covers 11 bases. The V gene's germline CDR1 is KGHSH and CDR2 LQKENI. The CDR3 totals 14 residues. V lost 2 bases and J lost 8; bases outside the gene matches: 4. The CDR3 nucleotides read TGTGCCAGCTCACCAGGACAGGGGGCTGAAGGCTACACCTTC. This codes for CASSPGQGAEGYTF.

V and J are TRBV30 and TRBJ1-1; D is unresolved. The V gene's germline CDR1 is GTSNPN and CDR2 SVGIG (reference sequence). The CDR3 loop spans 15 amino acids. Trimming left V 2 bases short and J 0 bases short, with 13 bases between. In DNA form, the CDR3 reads TGTGCCTGGAGTACCGGAGCGATGGTGAACACTGAAGCTTTCTTT. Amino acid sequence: CAWSTGAMVNTEAFF. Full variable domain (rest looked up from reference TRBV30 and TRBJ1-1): SQTIHQWPATLVQPVGSPLSLECTVEGTSNPNLYWYRQAAGRGLQLLFYSVGIGQISSEVPQNLSASRPQDRQFILSSKKLLLSDSGFYLCAWSTGAMVNTEAFFGQGTRLTVV.

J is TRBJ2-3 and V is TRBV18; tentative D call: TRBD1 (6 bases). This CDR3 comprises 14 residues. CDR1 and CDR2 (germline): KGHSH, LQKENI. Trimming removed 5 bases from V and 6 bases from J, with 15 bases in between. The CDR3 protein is CASSTQTGPDTQYF. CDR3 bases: TGTGCCAGCTCAACGCAGACAGGCCCCGATACGCAGTATTTT.

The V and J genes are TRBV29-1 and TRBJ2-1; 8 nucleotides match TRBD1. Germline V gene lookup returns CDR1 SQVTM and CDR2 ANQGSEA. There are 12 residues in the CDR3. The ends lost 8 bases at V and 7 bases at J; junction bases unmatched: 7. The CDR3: CSPRTGPNEQFF. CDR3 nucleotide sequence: TGCAGCCCTAGGACAGGGCCGAATGAGCAGTTCTTC.

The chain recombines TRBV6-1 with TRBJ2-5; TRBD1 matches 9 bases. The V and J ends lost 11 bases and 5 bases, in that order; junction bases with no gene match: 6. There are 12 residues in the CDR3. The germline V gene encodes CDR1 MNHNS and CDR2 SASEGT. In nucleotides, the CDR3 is TGTGCCGGGGGGACAGGGCGGGAGACCCAGTACTTC. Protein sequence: CAGGTGRETQYF.

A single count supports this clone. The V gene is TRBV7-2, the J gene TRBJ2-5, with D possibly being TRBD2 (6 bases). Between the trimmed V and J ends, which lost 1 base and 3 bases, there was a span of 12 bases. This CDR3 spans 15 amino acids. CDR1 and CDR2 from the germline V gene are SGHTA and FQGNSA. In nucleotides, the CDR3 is TGTGCCAGCAGCTTAGGGTCTAGCGTAAAAGAGACCCAGTACTTC. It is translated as CASSLGSSVKETQYF. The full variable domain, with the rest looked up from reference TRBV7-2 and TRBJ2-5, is GAGVSQSPSNKVTEKGKDVELRCDPISGHTALYWYRQSLGQGLEFLIYFQGNSAPDKSGLPSDRFSAERTGGSVSTLTIQRTQQEDSAVYLCASSLGSSVKETQYFGPGTRLLVL.